This T cell receptor beta chain was sequenced during a study of CD8+ T cells in alopecia areata. Study-wide background: Once tofacitinib had been taken for 6 to 18 months, 6 months off drug followed.

In each case, RNA was isolated and then reverse transcribed into cDNA as the sequencing template. The method was immunoSEQ multiplex PCR; TCRdb's version includes in-frame clones alone and lacks a portion of them. The sample contains around 140,000 clones, roughly three fifths of which appear only once. Specimens obtained from alopecia areata patients comprised lesional scalp punch biopsies and peripheral blood. Both CD4+ and CD8+ T cells were separated by sorting PBMCs. Per the germline V gene, CDR1 is MNHNY and CDR2 is SVGAGI (reference sequence). V was cut by 6 bases and J by 0 bases, with 9 bases left in between. The CDR3 contains 14 residues.

The clonotype originates from a human donor with alopecia areata. The source was CD4+ T cells sorted from blood, collected at week 0. The V gene is TRBV6-6, the J gene TRBJ1-3, with a weak D call TRBD1 (6 bases). The CDR3 loop reads CASSLQGSGNTIYF. CDR3 nucleotides: TGTGCCAGCAGCCTACAGGGCTCTGGAAACACCATATATTTT.